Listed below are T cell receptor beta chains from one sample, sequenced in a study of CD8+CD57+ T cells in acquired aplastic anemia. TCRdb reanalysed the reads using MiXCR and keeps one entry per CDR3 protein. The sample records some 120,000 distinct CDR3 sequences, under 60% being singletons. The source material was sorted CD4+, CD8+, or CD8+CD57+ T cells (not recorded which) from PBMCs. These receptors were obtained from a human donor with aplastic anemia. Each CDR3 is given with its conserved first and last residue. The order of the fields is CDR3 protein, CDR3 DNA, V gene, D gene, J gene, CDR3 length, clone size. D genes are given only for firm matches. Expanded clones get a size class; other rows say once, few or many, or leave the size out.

CDR3: CSVDSGLVETQYF; DNA: TGCAGCGTTGATTCGGGTCTGGTAGAGACCCAGTACTTC; V: TRBV29-1; D: NA; J: TRBJ2-5; length: 13; size: NA
CDR3: CSARIGGNTGELFF; DNA: TGCAGCGCCCGGATAGGGGGCAACACCGGGGAGCTGTTTTTT; V: TRBV29-1; D: TRBD1; J: TRBJ2-2; length: 14; size: NA
CDR3: CASSWRGLNAFF; DNA: TGTGCCAGCAGCTGGCGGGGGCTGAATGCTTTCTTT; V: TRBV7-2; D: NA; J: TRBJ1-1; length: 12; size: NA
CDR3: CASSQEGEAGWNEQFF; DNA: TGCGCCAGCAGCCAAGAAGGGGAAGCGGGGTGGAATGAGCAGTTCTTC; V: TRBV4-3; D: TRBD2; J: TRBJ2-1; length: 16; size: many
CDR3: CASSRYAGANYEQYF; DNA: TGTGCCAGCAGCCGTTACGCGGGGGCGAACTACGAGCAGTACTTC; V: TRBV7-2; D: NA; J: TRBJ2-7; length: 15; size: NA
CDR3: CASSYSRQSYYGYTF; DNA: TGTGCCAGCAGTTACTCGCGGCAGTCCTACTATGGCTACACCTTC; V: TRBV6-5; D: NA; J: TRBJ1-2; length: 15; size: many
CDR3: CASSERHSSGEQYF; DNA: TGTGCCAGCAGTGAACGGCACAGCTCCGGGGAGCAGTACTTC; V: TRBV2; D: NA; J: TRBJ2-7; length: 14; size: NA
CDR3: CATSDFSGVSSYNEQFF; DNA: TGTGCCACCAGTGATTTCAGTGGGGTCAGCTCCTACAATGAGCAGTTCTTC; V: TRBV24-1; D: NA; J: TRBJ2-1; length: 17; size: once
CDR3: CSARTLVETQYF; DNA: TGCAGTGCTAGGACCTTAGTTGAGACCCAGTACTTC; V: TRBV20-1; D: NA; J: TRBJ2-5; length: 12; size: NA
CDR3: CATSRDPLAGGQETQYF; DNA: TGTGCCACCAGCAGAGATCCGCTAGCGGGGGGCCAAGAGACCCAGTACTTC; V: TRBV15; D: TRBD2; J: TRBJ2-5; length: 17; size: NA
CDR3: CSATPDRVNTEAFF; DNA: TGCAGTGCAACCCCGGACAGGGTTAACACTGAAGCTTTCTTT; V: TRBV20-1; D: TRBD1; J: TRBJ1-1; length: 14; size: many
CDR3: CAISPGPRSYEQYF; DNA: TGTGCCATCAGCCCAGGTCCGCGCTCCTACGAGCAGTACTTC; V: TRBV10-3; D: NA; J: TRBJ2-7; length: 14; size: NA
CDR3: CSARPGQGSRTEAFF; DNA: TGCAGTGCTAGACCGGGACAGGGCTCACGGACTGAAGCTTTCTTT; V: TRBV20-1; D: TRBD1; J: TRBJ1-1; length: 15; size: once
CDR3: CSASGSSRPSEQYF; DNA: TGCAGTGCTAGTGGTTCTAGCCGCCCTTCCGAGCAGTACTTC; V: TRBV20-1; D: NA; J: TRBJ2-7; length: 14; size: NA
CDR3: CASSQEASETVRSGELFF; DNA: TGCGCCAGCAGCCAAGAGGCGAGCGAGACTGTCCGGTCCGGGGAGCTGTTTTTT; V: TRBV4-1; D: NA; J: TRBJ2-2; length: 18; size: NA
CDR3: CASSNGERLEKYF; DNA: TGTGCCAGTAGTAATGGAGAACGGTTGGAGAAGTACTTC; V: TRBV19; D: NA; J: TRBJ2-7; length: 13; size: NA
CDR3: CASSIDRAGGELFF; DNA: TGTGCCAGTAGTATAGATAGGGCTGGCGGGGAGCTGTTTTTT; V: TRBV19; D: NA; J: TRBJ2-2; length: 14; size: medium-sized
CDR3: CATGEGRQPQHF; DNA: TGTGCCACAGGAGAAGGGCGGCAGCCCCAGCATTTT; V: TRBV24-1; D: NA; J: TRBJ1-5; length: 12; size: NA
CDR3: CASSLSLAGGLRGYEQYF; DNA: TGTGCCAGCAGCTTAAGCCTAGCGGGAGGCCTTCGGGGGTACGAGCAGTACTTC; V: TRBV7-3; D: TRBD2; J: TRBJ2-7; length: 18; size: NA
CDR3: CASSSLQGFQPQHF; DNA: TGTGCCAGCAGCTCCTTGCAGGGTTTCCAGCCCCAGCATTTT; V: TRBV7-3; D: NA; J: TRBJ1-5; length: 14; size: NA
CDR3: CASSLAGQPSNSPLHF; DNA: TGCGCCAGCAGCTTGGCGGGACAGCCGTCAAATTCACCCCTCCACTTT; V: TRBV5-1; D: TRBD1; J: TRBJ1-6; length: 16; size: few
CDR3: CAWSVRGAEQYF; DNA: TGTGCCTGGAGTGTACGCGGGGCCGAGCAGTACTTC; V: TRBV29-1; D: NA; J: TRBJ2-7; length: 12; size: NA
CDR3: CATSREGTSGGMPYEQYF; DNA: TGTGCCACCAGCAGAGAGGGAACTAGCGGGGGGATGCCCTACGAGCAGTACTTC; V: TRBV15; D: TRBD2; J: TRBJ2-7; length: 18; size: NA
CDR3: CSVEGRFPDYGYTF; DNA: TGCAGCGTTGAAGGCCGGTTTCCAGACTATGGCTACACCTTC; V: TRBV29-1; D: NA; J: TRBJ1-2; length: 14; size: NA
CDR3: CSVDFRGVPGNEQFF; DNA: TGCAGCGTCGACTTTAGGGGTGTGCCAGGCAATGAGCAGTTCTTC; V: TRBV29-1; D: NA; J: TRBJ2-1; length: 15; size: NA
CDR3: CASRGVFTEAFF; DNA: TGTGCCAGCAGGGGTGTCTTCACTGAAGCTTTCTTT; V: TRBV7-8; D: NA; J: TRBJ1-1; length: 12; size: few
CDR3: CASSGGAGDQPQHF; DNA: TGTGCCAGCTCCGGAGGGGCAGGGGATCAGCCCCAGCATTTT; V: TRBV7-8; D: NA; J: TRBJ1-5; length: 14; size: once
CDR3: CSASLASIEQFF; DNA: TGCAGTGCTTCCCTGGCCTCCATTGAGCAGTTCTTC; V: TRBV20-1; D: NA; J: TRBJ2-1; length: 12; size: NA
CDR3: CASSLGLMNTEAFF; DNA: TGCGCCAGCAGCTTGGGCCTCATGAACACTGAAGCTTTCTTT; V: TRBV5-1; D: NA; J: TRBJ1-1; length: 14; size: NA
CDR3: CASSVAGRTNSPLHF; DNA: TGTGCCAGCAGCGTAGCGGGCAGGACGAATTCACCCCTCCACTTT; V: TRBV9; D: NA; J: TRBJ1-6; length: 15; size: NA
CDR3: CASSSYLSSYEQYF; DNA: TGTGCCAGCAGCTCGTACCTGAGCTCCTACGAGCAGTACTTC; V: TRBV7-9; D: NA; J: TRBJ2-7; length: 14; size: NA
CDR3: CASSNDWTGIPPGTSYNEQFF; DNA: TGTGCCAGCAGCAATGACTGGACAGGGATCCCACCCGGGACTAGCTACAATGAGCAGTTCTTC; V: TRBV3-1; D: NA; J: TRBJ2-1; length: 21; size: NA
CDR3: CASSLGGEGIDEETQYF; DNA: TGTGCCAGCAGCTTAGGTGGGGAGGGGATCGATGAAGAGACCCAGTACTTC; V: TRBV11-1; D: TRBD2; J: TRBJ2-5; length: 17; size: NA